These 19 T cell receptor beta chains originate from one sample sequenced in a study of blood T cell repertoires in COVID-19. This table comes from immunoSEQ multiplex PCR, and its TCRdb copy is limited to in-frame clones, with some not included. The table has a few hundred thousand clones, nearly 90% seen once; the top ten hold over 13%. The specimen was PBMCs or T cells enriched from blood (not recorded which). The receptors were sampled from a young man who had been exposed to COVID-19.

The CDR3 is CASSEAVTRFQETQYF. In DNA, the CDR3 is TGTGCCAGCAGTGAAGCGGTGACTAGATTCCAAGAGACCCAGTACTTC. The J gene is TRBJ2-5, the V gene TRBV2; D might be TRBD2 (6 bases). Germline-derived CDR1 and CDR2 are SNHLY and FYNNEI. The CDR3 has 16 residues. V shed 0 bases and J shed 1 base, with 12 bases lying between them.

This clone appeared a single time. The V gene is TRBV19, the J gene TRBJ1-2, with 8 bases identical to TRBD1. V lost 6 bases to trimming and J lost 5 bases; unmatched junction nucleotides: 8. CDR1 LNHDA and CDR2 SQIVND come from the germline V gene (reference sequence). The CDR3 covers 14 residues. In nucleotides, the CDR3 is TGTGCCAGTAGCCCGGGGACAGGAGAGTATGGCTACACCTTC. It is translated as CASSPGTGEYGYTF. Full variable domain (remainder filled in from reference TRBV19 and TRBJ1-2): DGGITQSPKYLFRKEGQNVTLSCEQNLNHDAMYWYRQDPGQGLRLIYYSQIVNDFQKGDIAEGYSVSREKKESFPLTVTSAQKNPTAFYLCASSPGTGEYGYTFGSGTRLTVV.

This rearrangement joins TRBV27 to TRBJ1-4; a weak D match, TRBD1 (5 bases). V lost 6 bases, J lost 7 bases, and 18 bases lay in between. There are 15 residues in the CDR3. Germline V gene sequence: CDR1 MNHEY, CDR2 SMNVEV (reference sequence). The CDR3 region is CASSANRLPGEKLFF. CDR3 in DNA: TGTGCCAGCAGCGCTAACAGGCTTCCGGGTGAAAAACTGTTTTTT.

The chain uses TRBV6-1 and TRBJ1-5; TRBD1 is a possible D gene (5 bases). V was shortened by 3 bases and J by 4 bases, with 7 bases between the two germline ends. The CDR3 runs to 13 residues. CDR1 MNHNS and CDR2 SASEGT come from the germline V gene. CDR3 in DNA: TGTGCCAGCAGTGAGACAGATAATCAGCCCCAGCATTTT. It encodes CASSETDNQPQHF.

The chain combines TRBV6-5 with TRBJ1-6; no reliable D call. This CDR3 has 15 residues. Trimming removed 2 bases at V and 0 bases at J, with 5 bases between. The germline V gene encodes CDR1 MNHEY and CDR2 SVGAGI. CDR3 DNA sequence: TGTGCCAGCAGTTACCGGAGCTCCTATAATTCACCCCTCCACTTT. This encodes CASSYRSSYNSPLHF.

The chain joins TRBV2 to TRBJ1-1, with D possibly matching TRBD1 (5 bases). The CDR3 extends over 13 amino acids. Per the germline V gene, CDR1 is SNHLY and CDR2 is FYNNEI. Trimming pared 0 bases from V and 10 bases from J, leaving 12 bases between. The DNA for the CDR3 is TGTGCCAGCAGTGAAGCGTGGTCGGGGGTAGCTTTCTTT. Its protein is CASSEAWSGVAFF.

This chain joins TRBV21-1 and TRBJ1-2; the listed D gene, TRBD1, was not tested against the DNA. TRBV21-1 is a pseudogene segment. The CDR3 consists of 13 residues. Here the CDR3 DNA reads TGTGCCAGCAGCCGATCAGGCCTCTATGGCTACACCTTC. This sequence encodes CASSRSGLYGYTF.

V usage is TRBV5-6 and J usage is TRBJ2-1; 9 bases match TRBD2. V lost 0 bases, J lost 1 base, and 8 bases stayed unmatched. Germline V gene data show CDR1 as SGHDT and CDR2 as YYEEEE. The CDR3 sequence is 18 residues long. The CDR3 bases are TGTGCCAGCAGCTTGGGTCCTAGCGGGATCAAGTCCTACAATGAGCAGTTCTTC. Its protein product is CASSLGPSGIKSYNEQFF.

The DNA for the CDR3 is TGTGCCAGCAGCAAGACAGGGGAGCCCTATAATTCACCCCTCCACTTT. It yields the protein CASSKTGEPYNSPLHF. The V call is TRBV9, the J call TRBJ1-6; 8 nucleotides line up with TRBD1. Germline V gene lookup returns CDR1 SGDLS and CDR2 YYNGEE. Losses at the gene ends were 4 bases for V and 2 bases for J; bases not matched to a gene: 5. This CDR3 has 16 amino acids.

V is TRBV7-9 and J is TRBJ1-1, with D possibly TRBD1 on 6 matching bases. Germline-derived CDR1 and CDR2 are SEHNR and FQNEAQ (reference sequence). This CDR3 has 14 residues. The germline V and J ends were trimmed by 5 bases and 2 bases, with 12 bases remaining between them. This CDR3 reads CASSPQGKNTEAFF. The CDR3 nucleotides are TGTGCCAGCAGCCCCCAGGGGAAAAACACTGAAGCTTTCTTT.

V is TRBV6-6 and J is TRBJ1-2; D unresolved. V lost 6 bases and J lost 7, with 9 bases in between. Germline V CDR1 and CDR2: MNHNY, SVGAGI (reference sequence). The CDR3 consists of 11 residues. The CDR3 region is CASSKTSGYTF. CDR3 coding DNA: TGTGCCAGCAGCAAGACTTCTGGCTACACCTTC.

The rearrangement joins TRBV12-5 to TRBJ2-2, with 10 bases aligning to TRBD1. CDR3 length: 15 amino acids. With 6 bases clipped from V and 6 bases from J, the junction kept 7 bases outside the gene matches. CDR1 is LGHNT, CDR2 FRNRAP, per germline. The CDR3 coding sequence is TGTGCTAGTGGACCGGGACAGGGGTCCTCCGGGGAGCTGTTTTTT. Translating gives CASGPGQGSSGELFF.

The chain joins TRBV6-5 to TRBJ1-1; tentative D call: TRBD1 (5 bases). Looked up from germline, CDR1 is MNHEY and CDR2 is SVGAGI. V was shortened by 8 bases and J by 3 bases, with 13 bases between the two germline ends. This CDR3 is 13 amino acids long. The CDR3 spells CASEFRGDTEAFF. CDR3 DNA: TGTGCCAGCGAATTCCGGGGGGACACTGAAGCTTTCTTT.

The chain joins TRBV5-6 to TRBJ2-3; 11 nucleotides align to TRBD2. The CDR3 extends over 15 amino acids. Looked up from germline, CDR1 is SGHDT and CDR2 is YYEEEE. Losses at the gene ends were 4 bases for V and 2 bases for J; bases not matched to a gene: 3. The CDR3 DNA reads as TGTGCCAGCAGCCGGACTAGCGGGCACACAGATACGCAGTATTTT. Translation gives CASSRTSGHTDTQYF.

About this clone itself: Distinct nucleotide sequences in the sample also encode this CDR3. Here the CDR3 DNA reads TGTGCCAGCAGCCAGAGGGGGGGCGATGGCTACACCTTC. This sequence encodes CASSQRGGDGYTF. The V gene is TRBV5-6, the J gene TRBJ1-2, with a weak D call TRBD1 (6 bases). The CDR3 is 13 residues long. Per germline, CDR1 SGHDT and CDR2 YYEEEE. Trimming pared 4 bases from V and 6 bases from J, leaving 13 bases between.

The V gene is TRBV5-5, the J gene TRBJ1-6; tentatively, D is TRBD1 (5 bases). Germline V lookup: CDR1 SGHKS, CDR2 YYEKEE (reference sequence). The V and J ends lost 0 bases and 10 bases respectively, with 11 bases between them. The CDR3 runs 14 residues. DNA of the CDR3: TGTGCCAGCAGCTTGGGATCGGGGGAATCACCCCTCCACTTT. This codes for CASSLGSGESPLHF.

The chain links TRBV7-8 to TRBJ1-2, with 7 bases identical to TRBD1. Germline V gene data show CDR1 as SGHVS and CDR2 as FQNEAQ. Losses at the gene ends were 1 base for V and 4 bases for J; bases not matched to a gene: 3. This CDR3 has 14 amino acids. CDR3 coding DNA: TGTGCCAGCAGCTTAGATCAGGGGGGCTATGGCTACACCTTC. Translating it yields CASSLDQGGYGYTF.

The gene calls are TRBV5-1 and TRBJ2-5; 11 bases line up with TRBD2. The CDR3 has 14 amino acids. Germline V lookup: CDR1 SGHRS, CDR2 YFSETQ. V dropped 5 bases and J dropped 3; count of bases not matched to a gene: 3. CDR3 loop: CASRVAGGEETQYF. The CDR3 coding sequence is TGCGCCAGCAGGGTAGCGGGAGGGGAAGAGACCCAGTACTTC.

The rearrangement uses TRBV12-3 or TRBV12-4 and TRBJ1-3; D is ambiguous. This CDR3 is 12 amino acids long. The V and J ends lost 4 bases and 5 bases respectively, with 6 bases between them. CDR3 region: CASSSGRNTIYF. For the CDR3, the DNA is TGTGCCAGCAGTTCGGGGAGAAACACCATATATTTT.